A single sample gave rise to the 20 T cell receptor beta chains below, sequenced in a study of cytotoxic CD8 clonotypes in ibrutinib-treated CLL. Profiling relied on immunoSEQ multiplex PCR, and the TCRdb table lists in-frame clones only, not all of them. Counted here are roughly 97,000 clones, 70% to 85% occurring once; the ten biggest clones make up 25% to 40%. Specimen: PBMCs, collected after 12 months of ibrutinib treatment. Source of these receptors: a human donor with chronic lymphocytic leukemia.

This chain uses TRBV27 with TRBJ1-1; the D is unclear. V lost 3 bases to trimming and J lost 1 base, with 6 bases between them. Germline V gene lookup returns CDR1 MNHEY and CDR2 SMNVEV (reference sequence). This CDR3 has 13 amino acids. In nucleotides, the CDR3 is TGTGCCAGCAGTTTCCGGGCGAACACTGAAGCTTTCTTT. This encodes CASSFRANTEAFF.

V is TRBV6-5 and J is TRBJ1-1; a weak D match, TRBD1 (5 bases). V lost 6 bases to trimming and J lost 2 bases, with 16 bases between them. Looked up from germline, CDR1 is MNHEY and CDR2 is SVGAGI. CDR3 length: 15 residues. The CDR3 spells CASRRVRQGNTEAFF. DNA of the CDR3: TGTGCCAGCAGGCGGGTTCGGCAGGGTAACACTGAAGCTTTCTTT.

This clone has just a few counts. This sequence joins TRBV28 and TRBJ2-1; D may be TRBD1 (7 bases). CDR1 and CDR2 from the germline V gene are MDHEN and SYDVKM. V gave up 5 bases and J gave up 14 bases, with 25 bases separating them. CDR3 size: 15 residues. This CDR3 is CASSSQGGVLALKFF. As DNA, the CDR3 is TGTGCCAGCAGTAGCCAGGGGGGAGTCCTAGCCTTAAAGTTCTTC.

The gene calls are TRBV11-2 and TRBJ2-2; D is undetermined. V lost 2 bases, J lost 13 bases, and 8 bases lay in between. The CDR3 totals 11 residues. Germline-derived CDR1 and CDR2 are SGHAT and FQNNGV. The CDR3 reads CASSLRDLLFF. The CDR3 DNA is TGTGCCAGCAGCTTAAGGGATCTGCTGTTTTTT.

This chain connects TRBV9 to TRBJ2-3, with D perhaps TRBD1 or TRBD2 (5 bases each). CDR3 size: 16 residues. The V and J ends lost 0 bases and 1 base respectively, with 12 bases between them. The germline gives CDR1 SGDLS, CDR2 YYNGEE. The CDR3 loop is CASSVVGGGGTDTQYF. The CDR3, as DNA: TGTGCCAGCAGCGTAGTAGGTGGGGGAGGCACAGATACGCAGTATTTT.

The chain is built from TRBV7-2 and TRBJ1-2; TRBD1 matches at 10 bases. Germline V gene lookup returns CDR1 SGHTA and CDR2 FQGNSA. V lost 5 bases to trimming and J lost 3 bases; unmatched junction nucleotides: 6. This CDR3 has 15 residues. DNA of the CDR3: TGTGCCAGCAGCCCCATGACAGGGGGCTACTATGGCTACACCTTC. Translation gives CASSPMTGGYYGYTF.

This rearrangement joins TRBV6-5 to TRBJ2-3; 14 positions agree with TRBD2. The V gene's germline CDR1 is MNHEY and CDR2 SVGAGI. CDR3 size: 13 residues. V lost 7 bases, J lost 11 bases, and 5 bases stayed unmatched. The CDR3 nucleotides read TGTGCCAGCACTCGACTAGCGGGGGGGGAGCAGTATTTT. Encoded protein: CASTRLAGGEQYF.

This clone was counted only a few times. The chain employs TRBV2 and TRBJ1-1, with D possibly matching TRBD1 (6 bases). The CDR3 is 16 amino acids. Deletions cut 0 bases from V and 1 base from J, with 12 bases between. CDR1 is SNHLY and CDR2 is FYNNEI in the germline V gene. The CDR3 region is CASSEAQGRGNTEAFF. CDR3 in DNA: TGTGCCAGCAGTGAAGCGCAGGGCAGGGGGAACACTGAAGCTTTCTTT. Full variable domain (rest looked up from reference TRBV2 and TRBJ1-1): EPEVTQTPSHQVTQMGQEVILRCVPISNHLYFYWYRQILGQKVEFLVSFYNNEISEKSEIFDDQFSVERPDGSNFTLKIRSTKLEDSAMYFCASSEAQGRGNTEAFFGQGTRLTVV.

The chain joins TRBV2 to TRBJ1-4; TRBD1 matches 9 bases. Germline CDR1 and CDR2: SNHLY and FYNNEI. This CDR3 is 16 amino acids long. With V trimmed by 7 bases and J by 0 bases, 6 bases remained unmatched. The chain's CDR3 is CASIPGQGTTNEKLFF. CDR3 nucleotide sequence: TGTGCCAGCATACCGGGACAGGGAACAACTAATGAAAAACTGTTTTTT.

The V call is TRBV6-1, the J call TRBJ1-3; unclear D gene. The CDR3 sequence is 16 residues long. Per germline, CDR1 MNHNS and CDR2 SASEGT. Trimming pared 4 bases from V and 0 bases from J, leaving 13 bases between. The CDR3 region is CASSAMTRVSGNTIYF. CDR3 DNA: TGTGCCAGCAGTGCCATGACACGAGTCTCTGGAAACACCATATATTTT.

V and J are TRBV28 and TRBJ2-3; TRBD2 aligns across 9 bases. V lost 2 bases to trimming and J lost 6 bases; unmatched junction nucleotides: 15. The CDR3 length is 18 residues. The germline V gene encodes CDR1 MDHEN and CDR2 SYDVKM. For the CDR3, the DNA is TGTGCCAGCAGTTTAGATCCCCTAGAGCGGGGGGATAGGGATACGCAGTATTTT. Its translation is CASSLDPLERGDRDTQYF.

The chain recombines TRBV5-1 with TRBJ2-3, with D possibly TRBD2 on 5 matching bases. Trimming pared 4 bases from V and 3 bases from J, leaving 15 bases between. CDR1 is SGHRS, CDR2 YFSETQ, per germline. The CDR3 has 15 residues. The CDR3 coding sequence is TGCGCCAGCAGCCTGGACTTCCGACCTACAGATACGCAGTATTTT. Its protein product is CASSLDFRPTDTQYF.

V and J are TRBV12-5 and TRBJ1-1; D not resolved. The CDR3 extends over 15 amino acids. Germline CDR1 is LGHNT and CDR2 is FRNRAP. V lost 0 bases and J lost 1, with 9 bases in between. The DNA of the CDR3 is TGTGCTAGTGGTTTGGTACGGACGGGGAACACTGAAGCTTTCTTT. It codes for CASGLVRTGNTEAFF.

The chain has TRBV11-2 and TRBJ2-5; no clear D gene. There are 12 residues in the CDR3. CDR1 is SGHAT, CDR2 FQNNGV, per germline. V was cut by 5 bases and J by 5 bases, with 9 bases left in between. The CDR3 DNA reads as TGTGCCAGCAGCCCGACTTTGGAGACCCAGTACTTC. Translation: CASSPTLETQYF.

In its sample, this clone was seen once. The gene calls are TRBV5-1 and TRBJ2-5, with 7 bases fitting TRBD1. The end of the DNA aligns better with TRBJ2-7, so the J call may be wrong. Germline CDR1 and CDR2: SGHRS and YFSETQ. The CDR3 runs 14 residues. This CDR3 is CASSGTGTAYEQYF. In nucleotides, the CDR3 is TGCGCCAGCAGCGGAACCGGGACAGCTTACGAGCAGTACTTC.

This chain joins TRBV28 and TRBJ1-5; 8 bases line up with TRBD1. J lost 3 bases, V lost 7 bases, and 5 bases had no gene match. This CDR3 comprises 14 residues. Germline CDR1 reads MDHEN; CDR2 reads SYDVKM. The DNA for the CDR3 is TGTGCCAGCATACAGGGGGGGATCAATCAGCCCCAGCATTTT. Translation: CASIQGGINQPQHF. Full variable domain (remainder filled in from reference TRBV28 and TRBJ1-5): DVKVTQSSRYLVKRTGEKVFLECVQDMDHENMFWYRQDPGLGLRLIYFSYDVKMKEKGDIPEGYSVSREKKERFSLILESASTNQTSMYLCASIQGGINQPQHFGDGTRLSIL.

J is TRBJ2-3 and V is TRBV7-3; 7 nucleotides line up with TRBD2. Germline V lookup: CDR1 SGHTA, CDR2 FQGTGA. V lost 4 bases and J lost 2; bases outside the gene matches: 3. The CDR3 length is 14 residues. CDR3 bases: TGTGCCAGCAGCTCGGGACTATCCACAGATACGCAGTATTTT. This codes for CASSSGLSTDTQYF.

The genes are TRBV19 and TRBJ2-1; 14 bases fit TRBD2. The CDR3 totals 16 residues. The ends lost 4 bases at V and 5 bases at J; junction bases unmatched: 4. The germline V gene has CDR1 LNHDA and CDR2 SQIVND (reference sequence). CDR3 coding DNA: TGTGCCAGTAGTAGACCGGGACTAGCGGGAGACAATGAGCAGTTCTTC. Translated: CASSRPGLAGDNEQFF.

This sequence joins TRBV5-8 and TRBJ2-1; 9 positions match TRBD2. Germline V CDR1 and CDR2: SGHTS, YDEGEE. The CDR3 is made up of 14 amino acids. V lost 4 bases, J lost 9 bases, and 8 bases stayed unmatched. The CDR3 DNA reads as TGTGCCAGCAGCCTGATGGGACTAGCTGTTGAGCAGTTCTTC. Protein sequence: CASSLMGLAVEQFF.

The rearrangement joins TRBV4-1 to TRBJ1-2; 7 bases fit TRBD1. V dropped 0 bases and J dropped 2; count of bases not matched to a gene: 9. Germline V gene data show CDR1 as MGHRA and CDR2 as YSYEKL. CDR3 length: 17 amino acids. CDR3: CASSQESGTANNYGYTF. The DNA of the CDR3 is TGCGCCAGCAGCCAAGAATCCGGGACAGCCAACAACTATGGCTACACCTTC.